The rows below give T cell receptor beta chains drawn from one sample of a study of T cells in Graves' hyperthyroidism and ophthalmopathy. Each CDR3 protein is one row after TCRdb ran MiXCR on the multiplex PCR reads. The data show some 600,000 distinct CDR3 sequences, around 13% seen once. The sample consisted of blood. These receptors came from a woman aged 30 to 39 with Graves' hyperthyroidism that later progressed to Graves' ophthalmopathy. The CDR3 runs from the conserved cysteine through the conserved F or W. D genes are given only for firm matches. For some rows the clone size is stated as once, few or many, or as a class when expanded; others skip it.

CDR3 DNA: TGTGCCAGCAGAAAGACCGGGGAGCTGTTTTTT
CDR3 protein: CASRKTGELFF
D gene: .
clone size: many
V gene: TRBV12-3/TRBV12-4
J gene: TRBJ2-2

CDR3 DNA: TGCGCCAGCAGCTTGGGTTGGACAGCAGATACGCAGTATTTT
CDR3 protein: CASSLGWTADTQYF
D gene: .
clone size: many
V gene: TRBV5-1
J gene: TRBJ2-3

CDR3 DNA: TGTGCCAGCAGACTCGAGAAAGAGCAGTACTTC
CDR3 protein: CASRLEKEQYF
D gene: .
clone size: few
V gene: TRBV6-5
J gene: TRBJ2-7

CDR3 DNA: TGTGCCTGGAGAATTGGATGGGGTGAAAAACTGTTTTTT
CDR3 protein: CAWRIGWGEKLFF
D gene: .
clone size: few
V gene: TRBV30
J gene: TRBJ1-4

CDR3 DNA: TGTGCCAGCAGCTCCCAGACCGAGTACGAGCAGTACTTC
CDR3 protein: CASSSQTEYEQYF
D gene: .
clone size: many
V gene: TRBV7-9
J gene: TRBJ2-7

CDR3 DNA: TGTGCCAGCAGCCCCCCGGGGCCCTGGCTTGACCTCCACTTT
CDR3 protein: CASSPPGPWLDLHF
D gene: .
clone size: many
V gene: TRBV9
J gene: TRBJ1-6

CDR3 DNA: TGTGCCAGCAGCTCCCGAGCGGGAGGGTTGGGAGATACGCAGTATTTT
CDR3 protein: CASSSRAGGLGDTQYF
D gene: TRBD2
clone size: .
V gene: TRBV5-4
J gene: TRBJ2-3

CDR3 DNA: TGTGCCAGCAGTCCTACCCGCAGGGGGCCCTACGAGCAGTACTTC
CDR3 protein: CASSPTRRGPYEQYF
D gene: TRBD1
clone size: many
V gene: TRBV12-3/TRBV12-4
J gene: TRBJ2-7

CDR3 DNA: TGTGCCAGCTCTCCCCAGGACAGCTACTCTGGAAACACCATATATTTT
CDR3 protein: CASSPQDSYSGNTIYF
D gene: .
clone size: .
V gene: TRBV18
J gene: TRBJ1-3

CDR3 DNA: TGCAGTGCTAGACACCCCTCGGACAGGGAAGAGACCCAGTACTTC
CDR3 protein: CSARHPSDREETQYF
D gene: TRBD1
clone size: many
V gene: TRBV20-1
J gene: TRBJ2-5

CDR3 DNA: TGTGCCAGCAGCGAGGGCAGGGGGCTTTACAATGAGCAGTTCTTC
CDR3 protein: CASSEGRGLYNEQFF
D gene: TRBD1
clone size: many
V gene: TRBV6-2/TRBV6-3
J gene: TRBJ2-1

CDR3 DNA: TGTGCCAGCAGCGTATTGGGACAGGACACAGATACGCAGTATTTT
CDR3 protein: CASSVLGQDTDTQYF
D gene: TRBD1
clone size: .
V gene: TRBV9
J gene: TRBJ2-3

CDR3 DNA: TGTGCCAGCAGTCCTATAGGACAGGGGGGAGGTGGCTACACCTTC
CDR3 protein: CASSPIGQGGGGYTF
D gene: TRBD1
clone size: .
V gene: TRBV27
J gene: TRBJ1-2

CDR3 DNA: TGCAGTGCTCCTGACTTTGGCGGGGGCGCGGGGGATACGCAGTATTTT
CDR3 protein: CSAPDFGGGAGDTQYF
D gene: .
clone size: many
V gene: TRBV20-1
J gene: TRBJ2-3

CDR3 DNA: TGTGCCTGGACCCGACCGGGACGGCTGGGAGCTTTCTTT
CDR3 protein: CAWTRPGRLGAFF
D gene: .
clone size: many
V gene: TRBV30
J gene: TRBJ1-1

CDR3 DNA: TGTGCCAGTAGTATGACCTATCGCTACGAGCAGTACTTC
CDR3 protein: CASSMTYRYEQYF
D gene: .
clone size: .
V gene: TRBV19
J gene: TRBJ2-7